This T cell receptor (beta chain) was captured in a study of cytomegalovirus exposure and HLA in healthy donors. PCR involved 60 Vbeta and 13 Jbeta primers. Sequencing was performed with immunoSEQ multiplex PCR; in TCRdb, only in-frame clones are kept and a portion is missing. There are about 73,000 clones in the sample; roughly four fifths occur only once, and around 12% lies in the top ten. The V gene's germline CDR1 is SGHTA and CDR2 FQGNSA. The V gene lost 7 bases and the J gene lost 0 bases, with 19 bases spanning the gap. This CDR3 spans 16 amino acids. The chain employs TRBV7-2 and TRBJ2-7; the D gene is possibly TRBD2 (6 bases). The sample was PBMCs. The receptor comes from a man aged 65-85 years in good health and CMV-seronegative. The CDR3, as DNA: TGTGCCAGCATCCTCGATCCTAGCGTCAACTCCTACGAGCAGTACTTC. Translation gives CASILDPSVNSYEQYF.